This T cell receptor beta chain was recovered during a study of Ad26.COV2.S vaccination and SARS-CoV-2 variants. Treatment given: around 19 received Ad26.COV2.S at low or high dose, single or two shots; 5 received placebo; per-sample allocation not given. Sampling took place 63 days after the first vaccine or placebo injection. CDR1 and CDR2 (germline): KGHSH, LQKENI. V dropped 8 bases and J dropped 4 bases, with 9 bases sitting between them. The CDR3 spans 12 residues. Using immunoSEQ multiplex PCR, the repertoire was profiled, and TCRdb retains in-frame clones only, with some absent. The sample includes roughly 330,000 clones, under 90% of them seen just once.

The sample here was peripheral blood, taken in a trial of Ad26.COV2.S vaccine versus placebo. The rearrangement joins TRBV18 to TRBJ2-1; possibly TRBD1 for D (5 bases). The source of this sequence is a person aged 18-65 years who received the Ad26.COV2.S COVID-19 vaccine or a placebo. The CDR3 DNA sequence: TGTGCCAGCGCGACAGTTTACAATGAGCAGTTCTTC. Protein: CASATVYNEQFF.